What follows is one TCR beta chain and its context. The target of this receptor is not known. No much larger clonotype is one base removed from it; base qualities were not supplied. This specimen's time point label, interpreted: about 28 days (+/-7) after the second vaccine dose. AZD1222 recipients with second doses at about 4 weeks or about 12 weeks were pooled, because spike-specific TCR depth and breadth did not differ between schedules. Vaccinee samples came from UK trials COV001 and COV002, including a single-blind randomized controlled phase 2/3 trial of AZD1222 (ChAdOx1 nCoV-19) in healthy adults. For TCRbeta chain sequencing, PBMC samples from trial participants were taken at day 0 and at day 28 after the second dose. CDR1 and CDR2, per the germline V gene, are KGHSH and LQKENI. Inclusive of the bounding cysteine and phenylalanine, the CDR3 is 17 residues long. The retained sequence is limited to the CDR3, 51 bases, with the frame set at the first base. Clipping removes 3 bases from V and 7 bases from J, with 10 as the unmatched junction base count.

The CDR3 regions of human TCRbeta chains were subjected to immunosequencing. Per the source publication's procedure: Repertoire TCRs were matched against a reference library of SARS-CoV-2-specific TCRs generated with the MIRA antigen-specificity platform. Breadth meant the fraction of unique TCRs that were SARS-CoV-2-associated, whereas depth meant the fraction of total T cells that were SARS-CoV-2-associated. Each spike-specific TCR was assigned to its reactive spike region and to a CD4 or CD8 class using the MIRA data. Log10-transformed breadth and depth values were compared by one-way ANOVA with Sidak's multiple comparisons tests. This is the immuneACCESS table as TCRdb keeps it, with only in-frame sequences that have V and J called. A part of the clones is gone; compared with another copy, unresolved V genes explain less than half, and the rest is unexplained. From that table come the V and J calls and clone size; the DNA was used to work out D and trimming. The sample table lists approximately 150,000 clones, around 87% of them with a count of one. Roughly 4% of the sample is held by the ten biggest clonotypes.

These data are taken from a study of T cell responses to AZD1222 COVID-19 vaccine listed by TCRdb under 2021. Looking at the study overall: TCR sequencing was performed for about 250 trial participants, of whom approximately 200 were given two doses of AZD1222 and around 25 were given two doses of MenACWY control vaccine. Trial participants were enrolled by age into subgroups of 18-55, 56-69 and 70-plus years, and approximately 150, 30 and 60 TCR-sequenced participants, respectively, were included in these subgroups. Summary of the overall study and its limitations: Participants were mostly white British and included more females than males, and it was suggested by the authors that clonal diversity may have been underestimated. The 56-69-year group was small, and its depth increase did not reach significance, likely because of low power. No day 14 peak-response samples were available, so repertoires were characterized only after the peak T cell response. The whole spike protein was spanned by vaccine-associated CD4 TCRs, and dominant responses were seen in regions 160-218 and 743-854. Reportedly, close to half of the unique spike-specific TCRs recognized epitopes lying outside the regions that are mutated in the B.1.351 and B.1.1.7 variants. A significant rise in spike-specific TCR breadth and depth was observed after two AZD1222 doses relative to day 0 and relative to MenACWY recipients. Conclusions about previously exposed vaccinees are limited because only five or six AZD1222 recipients were SARS-CoV-2 seropositive at baseline.

Sequenced material: peripheral blood, taken 28 days after the second AZD1222 dose. This TCR was sampled from an adult who received the AZD1222 COVID-19 vaccine. This chain is built from TRBV18 and TRBJ2-1, with TRBD2 identical over 12 junction bases. The CDR3 has the sequence CASSPTSGGSLRNEQFF. The sequence in DNA is TGTGCCAGCTCACCTACTAGCGGGGGGTCCCTTAGGAATGAGCAGTTCTTC.